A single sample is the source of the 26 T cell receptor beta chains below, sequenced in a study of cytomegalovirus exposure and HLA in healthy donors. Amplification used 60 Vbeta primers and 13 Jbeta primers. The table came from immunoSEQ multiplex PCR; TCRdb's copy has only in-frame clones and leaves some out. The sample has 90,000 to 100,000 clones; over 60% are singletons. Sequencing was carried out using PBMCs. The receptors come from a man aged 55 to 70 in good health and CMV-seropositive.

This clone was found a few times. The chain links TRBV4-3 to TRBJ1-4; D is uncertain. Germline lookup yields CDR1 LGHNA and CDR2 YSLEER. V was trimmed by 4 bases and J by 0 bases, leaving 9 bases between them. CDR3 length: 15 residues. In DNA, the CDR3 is TGCGCCAGCAGCCGCCTCGGAGCAACTAATGAAAAACTGTTTTTT. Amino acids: CASSRLGATNEKLFF.

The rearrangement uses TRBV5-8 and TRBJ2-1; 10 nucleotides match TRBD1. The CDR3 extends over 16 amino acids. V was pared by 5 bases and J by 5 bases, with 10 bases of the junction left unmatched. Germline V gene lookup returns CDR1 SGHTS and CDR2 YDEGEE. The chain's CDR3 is CASRRNRDRGNNEQFF. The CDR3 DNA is TGTGCCAGCAGAAGAAACCGGGACAGGGGAAACAATGAGCAGTTCTTC.

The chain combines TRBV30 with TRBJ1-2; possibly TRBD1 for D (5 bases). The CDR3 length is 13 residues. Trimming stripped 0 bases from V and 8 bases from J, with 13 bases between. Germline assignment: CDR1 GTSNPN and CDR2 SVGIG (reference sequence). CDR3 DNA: TGTGCCTGGAGTGTACGAGGGGCGGGGGGCTACACCTTC. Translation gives CAWSVRGAGGYTF.

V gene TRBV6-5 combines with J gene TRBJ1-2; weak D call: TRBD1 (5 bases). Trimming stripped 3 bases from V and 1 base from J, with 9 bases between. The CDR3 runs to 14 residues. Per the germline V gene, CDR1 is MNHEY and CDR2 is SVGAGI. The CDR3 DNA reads TGTGCCAGCAGTTATTCGACAGATAACTATGGCTACACCTTC. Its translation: CASSYSTDNYGYTF.

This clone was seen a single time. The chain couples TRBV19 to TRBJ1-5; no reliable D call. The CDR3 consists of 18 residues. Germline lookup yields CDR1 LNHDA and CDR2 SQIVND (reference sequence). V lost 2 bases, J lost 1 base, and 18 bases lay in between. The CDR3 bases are TGTGCCAGTAGTATATTAAGAGGGTGGGCAGAAAGCAATCAGCCCCAGCATTTT. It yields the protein CASSILRGWAESNQPQHF.

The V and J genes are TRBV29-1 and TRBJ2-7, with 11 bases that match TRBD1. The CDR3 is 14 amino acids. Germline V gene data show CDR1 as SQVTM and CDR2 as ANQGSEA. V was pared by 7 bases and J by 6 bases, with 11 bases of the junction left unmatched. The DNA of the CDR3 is TGCAGCGCTGTCCTAGGACAGGGGGCTGCCGAGCAGTACTTC. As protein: CSAVLGQGAAEQYF.

The CDR3 DNA reads TGTGCCAGCAGCCCAGGACTAGCGGGGGGGCCCCGACAGTACGAGCAGTACTTC. This encodes CASSPGLAGGPRQYEQYF. The rearrangement links TRBV7-6 to TRBJ2-7; 15 bases match TRBD2. Trimming removed 5 bases from V and 4 bases from J; junction bases left unmatched: 12. The CDR3 covers 18 residues. Germline CDR1 reads SGHVS; CDR2 reads FNYEAQ. The full variable domain, in which reference TRBV7-6 and TRBJ2-7 provide the parts outside the CDR3, is GAGVSQSPRYKVTKRGQDVALRCDPISGHVSLYWYRQALGQGPEFLTYFNYEAQQDKSGLPNDRFSAERPEGSISTLTIQRTEQRDSAMYRCASSPGLAGGPRQYEQYFGPGTRLTVT.

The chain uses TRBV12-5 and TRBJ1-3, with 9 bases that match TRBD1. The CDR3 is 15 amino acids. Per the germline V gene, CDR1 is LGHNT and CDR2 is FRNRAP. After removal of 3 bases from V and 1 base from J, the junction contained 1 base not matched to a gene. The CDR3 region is CASGLGTGSGNTIYF. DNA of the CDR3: TGTGCTAGTGGTTTAGGGACAGGGTCTGGAAACACCATATATTTT. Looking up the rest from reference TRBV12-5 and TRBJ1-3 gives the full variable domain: DARVTQTPRHKVTEMGQEVTMRCQPILGHNTVFWYRQTMMQGLELLAYFRNRAPLDDSGMPKDRFSAEMPDATLATLKIQPSEPRDSAVYFCASGLGTGSGNTIYFGEGSWLTVV.

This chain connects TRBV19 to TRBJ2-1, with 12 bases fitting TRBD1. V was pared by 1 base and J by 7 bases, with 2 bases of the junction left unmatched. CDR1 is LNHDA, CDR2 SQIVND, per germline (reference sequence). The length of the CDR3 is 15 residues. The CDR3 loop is CASSIVGQGANEQFF. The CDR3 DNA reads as TGTGCCAGTAGTATAGTGGGACAGGGGGCGAATGAGCAGTTCTTC. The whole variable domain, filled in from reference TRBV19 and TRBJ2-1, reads DGGITQSPKYLFRKEGQNVTLSCEQNLNHDAMYWYRQDPGQGLRLIYYSQIVNDFQKGDIAEGYSVSREKKESFPLTVTSAQKNPTAFYLCASSIVGQGANEQFFGPGTRLTVL.

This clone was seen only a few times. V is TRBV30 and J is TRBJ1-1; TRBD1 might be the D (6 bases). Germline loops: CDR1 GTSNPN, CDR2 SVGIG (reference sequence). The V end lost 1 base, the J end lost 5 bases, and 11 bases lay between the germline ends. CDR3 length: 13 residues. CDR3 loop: CAWSDGGATEAFF. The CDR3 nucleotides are TGTGCCTGGAGTGATGGGGGGGCGACTGAAGCTTTCTTT.

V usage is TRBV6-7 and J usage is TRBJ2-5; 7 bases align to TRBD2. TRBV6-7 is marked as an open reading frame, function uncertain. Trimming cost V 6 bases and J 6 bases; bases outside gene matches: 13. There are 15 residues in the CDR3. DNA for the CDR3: TGTGCCAGCAGGCCTAGCGTCGAAGCGGGGCAGACCCAGTACTTC. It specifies CASRPSVEAGQTQYF.

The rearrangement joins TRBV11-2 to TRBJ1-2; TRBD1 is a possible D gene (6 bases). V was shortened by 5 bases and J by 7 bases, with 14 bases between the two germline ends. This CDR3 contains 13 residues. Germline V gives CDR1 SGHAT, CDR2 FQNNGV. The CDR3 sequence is CASSLKQGFGYTF. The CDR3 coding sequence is TGTGCCAGCAGCCTCAAACAGGGATTTGGCTACACCTTC.

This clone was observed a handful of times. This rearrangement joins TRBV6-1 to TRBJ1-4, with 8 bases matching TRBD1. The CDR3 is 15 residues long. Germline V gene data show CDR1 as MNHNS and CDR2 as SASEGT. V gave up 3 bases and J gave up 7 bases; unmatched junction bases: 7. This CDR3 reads CASSDPDRAGEKLFF. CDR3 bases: TGTGCCAGCAGTGACCCGGACAGGGCGGGTGAAAAACTGTTTTTT.

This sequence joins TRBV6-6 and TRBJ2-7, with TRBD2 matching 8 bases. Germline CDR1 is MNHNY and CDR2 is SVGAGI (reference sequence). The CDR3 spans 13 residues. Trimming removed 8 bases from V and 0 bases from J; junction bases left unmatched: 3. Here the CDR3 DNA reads TGTGCCAGCTCAACTAGCGGCTCCTACGAGCAGTACTTC. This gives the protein CASSTSGSYEQYF.

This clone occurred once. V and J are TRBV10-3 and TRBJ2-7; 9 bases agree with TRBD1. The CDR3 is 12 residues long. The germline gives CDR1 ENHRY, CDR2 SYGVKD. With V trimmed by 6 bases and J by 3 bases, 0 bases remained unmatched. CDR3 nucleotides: TGTGCCATCAGGGGACAGGGCTACGAGCAGTACTTC. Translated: CAIRGQGYEQYF.

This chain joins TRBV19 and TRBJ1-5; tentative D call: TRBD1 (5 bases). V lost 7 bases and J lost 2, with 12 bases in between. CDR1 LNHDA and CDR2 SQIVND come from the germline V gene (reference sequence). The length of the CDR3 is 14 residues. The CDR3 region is CASNSVGRNQPQHF. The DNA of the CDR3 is TGTGCCAGTAACTCAGTGGGGCGCAATCAGCCCCAGCATTTT.

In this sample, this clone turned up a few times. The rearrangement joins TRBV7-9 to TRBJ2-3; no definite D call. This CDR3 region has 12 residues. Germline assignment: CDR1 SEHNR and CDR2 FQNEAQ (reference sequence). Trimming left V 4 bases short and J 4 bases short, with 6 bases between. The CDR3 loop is CASSSVADTQYF. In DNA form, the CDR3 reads TGTGCCAGCAGCTCCGTCGCAGATACGCAGTATTTT.

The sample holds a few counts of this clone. CDR3 DNA: TGTGCCAGCAGCTTAGAGGGACAGCTCCTATATGGCTACACCTTC. As protein: CASSLEGQLLYGYTF. This rearrangement joins TRBV7-9 to TRBJ1-2, with TRBD1 matching 7 bases. The ends lost 1 base at V and 5 bases at J; junction bases unmatched: 7. The CDR3 length is 15 residues. Germline V gene lookup returns CDR1 SEHNR and CDR2 FQNEAQ (reference sequence).

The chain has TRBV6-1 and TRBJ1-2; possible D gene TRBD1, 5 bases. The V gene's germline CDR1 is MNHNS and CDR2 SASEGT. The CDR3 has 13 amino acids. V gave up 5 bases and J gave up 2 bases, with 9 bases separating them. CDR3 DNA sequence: TGTGCCAGCAGTCAGCAGGGAAACTATGGCTACACCTTC. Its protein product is CASSQQGNYGYTF.

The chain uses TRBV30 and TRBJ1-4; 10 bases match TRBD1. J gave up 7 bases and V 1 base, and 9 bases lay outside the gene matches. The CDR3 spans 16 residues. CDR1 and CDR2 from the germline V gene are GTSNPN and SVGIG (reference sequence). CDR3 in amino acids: CAWSARDRGSGEKLFF. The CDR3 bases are TGTGCCTGGAGTGCCCGGGACAGGGGCTCGGGTGAAAAACTGTTTTTT.

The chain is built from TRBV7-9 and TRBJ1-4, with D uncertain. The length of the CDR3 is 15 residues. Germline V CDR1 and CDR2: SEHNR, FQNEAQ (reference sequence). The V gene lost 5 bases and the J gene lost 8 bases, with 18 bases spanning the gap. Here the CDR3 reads CASSLGLLDGEKLFF. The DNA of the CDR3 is TGTGCCAGCAGCCTTGGACTCCTGGATGGGGAAAAACTGTTTTTT.

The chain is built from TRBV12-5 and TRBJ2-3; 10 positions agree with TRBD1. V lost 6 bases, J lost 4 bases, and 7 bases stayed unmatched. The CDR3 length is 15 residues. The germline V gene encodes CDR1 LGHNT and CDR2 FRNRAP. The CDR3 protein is CASGTGQGPADTQYF. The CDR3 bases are TGTGCTAGTGGCACGGGACAGGGGCCGGCAGATACGCAGTATTTT.

CDR3 residues: CAISDMSGELFF. The DNA of the CDR3 is TGTGCCATCAGTGATATGAGCGGGGAGCTGTTTTTT. The chain employs TRBV10-3 and TRBJ2-2, with D hard to call. V lost 3 bases and J 7 bases, leaving 6 bases between the germline ends. CDR1 and CDR2 (germline): ENHRY, SYGVKD. The CDR3 consists of 12 residues.

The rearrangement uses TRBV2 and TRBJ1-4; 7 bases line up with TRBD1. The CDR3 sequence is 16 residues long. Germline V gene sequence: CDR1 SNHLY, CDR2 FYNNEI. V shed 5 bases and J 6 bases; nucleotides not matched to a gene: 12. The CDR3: CASSFRDRRFDEKLFF. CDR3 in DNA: TGTGCCAGCAGTTTCCGGGACAGAAGATTCGATGAAAAACTGTTTTTT.

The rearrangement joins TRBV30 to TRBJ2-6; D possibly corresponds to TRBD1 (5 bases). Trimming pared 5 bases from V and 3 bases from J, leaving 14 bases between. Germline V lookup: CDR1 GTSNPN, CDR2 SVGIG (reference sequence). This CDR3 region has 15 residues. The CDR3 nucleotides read TGTGCCTGGGGTTTCAGGGCAGGTGGGGCCAACGTCCTGACTTTC. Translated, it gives CAWGFRAGGANVLTF.

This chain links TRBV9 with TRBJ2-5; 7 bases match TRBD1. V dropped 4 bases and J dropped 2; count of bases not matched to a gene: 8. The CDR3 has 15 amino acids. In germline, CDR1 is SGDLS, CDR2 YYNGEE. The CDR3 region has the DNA TGTGCCAGCAGCCCCGGACAGGCAGGTCAAGAGACCCAGTACTTC. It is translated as CASSPGQAGQETQYF.